What follows are 21 T cell receptor beta chains derived from one specimen sequenced in a study of cytomegalovirus exposure and HLA in healthy donors. The primer mix had 60 Vbeta and 13 Jbeta primers. Method: immunoSEQ multiplex PCR; TCRdb's copy keeps in-frame clones and lacks some. The profile covers about 160,000 clones, with about 79% appearing a single time and about 0.93% taken by the ten largest. Sample: PBMCs. The origin of the receptors is a woman aged 50 to 60 in good health and CMV-seropositive.

The rearrangement uses TRBV5-4 and TRBJ2-1; D ambiguous. The length of the CDR3 is 11 residues. Germline V gene lookup returns CDR1 SGHNT and CDR2 YYREEE (reference sequence). Between the trimmed V and J ends, which lost 7 bases and 7 bases, there was a span of 9 bases. CDR3 nucleotides: TGTGCCAGCGTTGTCAGGAATGAGCAGTTCTTC. It encodes CASVVRNEQFF.

This chain connects TRBV9 to TRBJ2-1; D uncertain. Germline V gene sequence: CDR1 SGDLS, CDR2 YYNGEE. V lost 5 bases and J 7 bases, leaving 10 bases between the germline ends. This CDR3 spans 12 amino acids. The CDR3 DNA sequence: TGTGCCAGCAGTCCGGGTTGGAATGAGCAGTTCTTC. It translates to CASSPGWNEQFF. The entire variable domain, with the rest obtained from reference TRBV9 and TRBJ2-1, is as follows: DSGVTQTPKHLITATGQRVTLRCSPRSGDLSVYWYQQSLDQGLQFLIQYYNGEERAKGNILERFSAQQFPDLHSELNLSSLELGDSALYFCASSPGWNEQFFGPGTRLTVL.

J is TRBJ1-4 and V is TRBV4-3; maybe TRBD1 (6 bases). This CDR3 region has 14 residues. CDR1 LGHNA and CDR2 YSLEER come from the germline V gene. V dropped 3 bases and J dropped 5 bases, with 10 bases sitting between them. CDR3 nucleotide sequence: TGCGCCAGCAGCCACCCCGGACAGAATGAAAAACTGTTTTTT. It yields the protein CASSHPGQNEKLFF.

The chain uses TRBV2 and TRBJ2-7, with 8 nucleotides matching TRBD2. J gave up 4 bases and V 5 bases, and 7 bases lay outside the gene matches. Germline V CDR1 and CDR2: SNHLY, FYNNEI. The CDR3 spans 14 residues. DNA for the CDR3: TGTGCCAGCAGTTGGGGTACTAGCGGATACGAGCAGTACTTC. It encodes CASSWGTSGYEQYF.

The chain recombines TRBV18 with TRBJ2-3, with 13 bases fitting TRBD2. Trimming removed 4 bases from V and 6 bases from J; junction bases left unmatched: 10. The CDR3 consists of 17 residues. Germline V gene lookup returns CDR1 KGHSH and CDR2 LQKENI. This chain's CDR3 is CASSLPGLAGTLDTQYF. The CDR3 coding sequence is TGTGCCAGCTCACTCCCGGGACTAGCGGGGACTCTGGATACGCAGTATTTT.

The CDR3 DNA reads TGCAGCGTTGTGGGGGGACAGGGGAGCTTTAGCGGGAGGGCCTTAAACTACAATGAGCAGTTCTTC. As protein: CSVVGGQGSFSGRALNYNEQFF. The rearrangement joins TRBV29-1 to TRBJ2-1, with D possibly being TRBD2 (11 bases). The CDR3 has 22 residues. Germline CDR1 is SQVTM and CDR2 is ANQGSEA. Trimming left V 4 bases short and J 3 bases short, with 37 bases between.

The gene calls are TRBV7-2 and TRBJ2-3, with 8 nucleotides matching TRBD1. Germline assignment: CDR1 SGHTA and CDR2 FQGNSA. Trimming took 2 bases from V and 2 from J; bases not matched to a gene: 3. The CDR3 has 15 residues. The CDR3 sequence: CASSLSGGNTDTQYF. The CDR3 bases are TGTGCCAGCAGCTTATCAGGGGGCAACACAGATACGCAGTATTTT.

V gene TRBV28 combines with J gene TRBJ2-7; a possible D gene is TRBD1 (6 bases). Germline CDR1 reads MDHEN; CDR2 reads SYDVKM. Trimming shortened V by 4 bases and J by 5 bases, and 9 bases separated the two germline ends. The length of the CDR3 is 12 residues. CDR3 DNA sequence: TGTGCCAGCAGTTCACACAGGGACGAGCAGTACTTC. Translation gives CASSSHRDEQYF.

The chain has TRBV10-1 and TRBJ2-7, with D perhaps TRBD1 (5 bases). The V and J ends lost 9 bases and 2 bases respectively, with 17 bases between them. This CDR3 region has 14 residues. CDR1 and CDR2 from the germline V gene are WNHNN and SYGVQD (reference sequence). The CDR3 is CARRQFSPPYEQYF. The CDR3 region has the DNA TGCGCCAGAAGACAGTTCTCTCCTCCCTACGAGCAGTACTTC.

J is TRBJ2-1 and V is TRBV5-6; 7 positions match TRBD2. The junction had 4 bases not matched to a gene; V was cut back by 1 base and J by 12 bases. The germline CDR1 and CDR2 sequences are SGHDT and YYEEEE. The CDR3 totals 12 residues. The CDR3 coding sequence is TGTGCCAGCAGCTTGTGGGGGGGAGTGCAGTTCTTC. This translates into CASSLWGGVQFF.

This rearrangement joins TRBV6-1 to TRBJ2-1, with 12 nucleotides matching TRBD1. CDR1 and CDR2 from the germline V gene are MNHNS and SASEGT. The CDR3 has 17 amino acids. Trimming removed 3 bases from V and 7 bases from J; junction bases left unmatched: 10. CDR3: CASSDPEGQGASNEQFF. The CDR3 coding sequence is TGTGCCAGCAGTGACCCTGAGGGACAGGGGGCCTCAAATGAGCAGTTCTTC.

A single count supports this clone. The chain uses TRBV25-1 and TRBJ2-7, with D possibly TRBD2 on 6 matching bases. Germline V gives CDR1 MGHDK, CDR2 SYGVNS. Deletions cut 7 bases from V and 2 bases from J, with 9 bases between. The CDR3 consists of 12 residues. CDR3 sequence reads: CASISGTYEQYF. Written as DNA, the CDR3 is TGTGCCAGCATTAGCGGTACCTACGAGCAGTACTTC.

The rearrangement uses TRBV2 and TRBJ2-2, with D possibly matching TRBD1 (5 bases). Germline assignment: CDR1 SNHLY and CDR2 FYNNEI. There are 20 residues in the CDR3. Between the trimmed V and J ends, which lost 0 bases and 1 base, there was a span of 21 bases. CDR3 region: CASSEAGPHGRTMNTGELFF. Written as DNA, the CDR3 is TGTGCCAGCAGTGAAGCGGGCCCTCATGGGCGGACAATGAACACCGGGGAGCTGTTTTTT.

The V and J genes are TRBV21-1 and TRBJ1-5. TRBV21-1 is a pseudogene segment. The CDR3 has 15 amino acids. CDR3 DNA: TGTGCCAGCAGCAACCGGCGGGTTAGCAATCAGCCCCAGCATTTT. Its protein is CASSNRRVSNQPQHF.

This clone has just a few counts. CDR3 sequence (DNA): TGCAGCGCACATCCGGGGGGCACTGAAGCTTTCTTT. This sequence encodes CSAHPGGTEAFF. This sequence joins TRBV29-1 and TRBJ1-1; D perhaps matches TRBD1 (5 bases). Germline CDR1 reads SQVTM; CDR2 reads ANQGSEA. The CDR3 has 12 amino acids. Trimming stripped 7 bases from V and 4 bases from J, with 13 bases between.

The DNA of the CDR3 is TGTGCCAGCAGTGGGTACAGGGGGCCCGGTCAGCCCCAGCATTTT. The encoded protein is CASSGYRGPGQPQHF. The chain carries TRBV2 and TRBJ1-5; TRBD1 matches 9 bases. Germline CDR1 is SNHLY and CDR2 is FYNNEI. The junction had 7 bases not matched to a gene; V was cut back by 4 bases and J by 6 bases. CDR3 size: 15 residues.

For the CDR3, the DNA is TGTGCCAGCAGTTTAACTGGACAGGGATTGGTCTCTGGGGCCAACGTCCTGACTTTC. It codes for CASSLTGQGLVSGANVLTF. The V call is TRBV28, the J call TRBJ2-6; TRBD1 matches 8 bases. CDR1 is MDHEN, CDR2 SYDVKM, per germline. This CDR3 comprises 19 residues. With 2 bases clipped from V and 0 bases from J, the junction kept 9 bases outside the gene matches. Full variable domain (missing parts from reference TRBV28 and TRBJ2-6): DVKVTQSSRYLVKRTGEKVFLECVQDMDHENMFWYRQDPGLGLRLIYFSYDVKMKEKGDIPEGYSVSREKKERFSLILESASTNQTSMYLCASSLTGQGLVSGANVLTFGAGSRLTVL.

This clone was recorded a few times. The chain is built from TRBV4-1 and TRBJ2-6; D possibly corresponds to TRBD1 (7 bases). Per germline, CDR1 MGHRA and CDR2 YSYEKL. The CDR3 covers 17 residues. V lost 0 bases, J lost 4 bases, and 13 bases lay in between. For the CDR3, the DNA is TGCGCCAGCAGCCAAGATGGAGGGGGCGCGGGGGCCAACGTCCTGACTTTC. This translates into CASSQDGGGAGANVLTF.

The DNA of the CDR3 is TGTGCCAGCAGGCCCTCGCGGGGCATTAATCAGCCCCAGCATTTT. Its translation: CASRPSRGINQPQHF. The chain links TRBV28 to TRBJ1-5; D possibly corresponds to TRBD1 (5 bases). V shed 6 bases and J shed 4 bases, with 16 bases lying between them. Per germline, CDR1 MDHEN and CDR2 SYDVKM. The CDR3 is made up of 15 amino acids.

This chain joins TRBV7-9 and TRBJ2-7, with 10 bases identical to TRBD2. Trimming cost V 5 bases and J 2 bases; bases outside gene matches: 0. Germline V gene sequence: CDR1 SEHNR, CDR2 FQNEAQ (reference sequence). There are 13 residues in the CDR3. The CDR3 region is CASSSGRAYEQYF. The CDR3 DNA sequence: TGTGCCAGCAGCAGCGGGAGGGCCTACGAGCAGTACTTC.

This sequence joins TRBV27 and TRBJ2-2, with D possibly matching TRBD2 (6 bases). V lost 2 bases to trimming and J lost 11 bases, with 9 bases between them. The CDR3 totals 12 residues. Germline CDR1 MNHEY, CDR2 SMNVEV (reference sequence). CDR3 DNA: TGTGCCAGCAGTTTAGGGGGAGGAGAGCTGTTTTTT. Its protein is CASSLGGGELFF.